The 20 T cell receptor beta chains presented below share a single source sample, sequenced in a study of graft-versus-host responses after intestinal transplantation. TCRdb's copy holds only in-frame clones and misses some; the assay was immunoSEQ multiplex PCR. Here the sample spans tens of thousands of clones, 89% being singletons. The antigens these receptors bind are not known. Here the sequenced sample was unstimulated CD8+ T cells sorted from spleen or lymph node cells, taken before intestinal transplant. All receptors come from a human donor who received an intestinal transplant.

The chain has TRBV5-3 and TRBJ2-3; maybe TRBD2 (5 bases). TRBV5-3 belongs to the ORF category, with a function that is uncertain. The CDR3 loop spans 14 amino acids. Trimming stripped 2 bases from V and 6 bases from J, with 13 bases between. CDR3 residues: CARSFLTGIDTQYF. Here the CDR3 DNA reads TGTGCCAGAAGCTTTCTGACGGGGATTGATACGCAGTATTTT.

The rearrangement uses TRBV15 and TRBJ2-1; D is uncertain. V was trimmed by 0 bases and J by 7 bases, leaving 4 bases between them. The CDR3 spans 12 residues. Germline lookup yields CDR1 LNHNV and CDR2 YYDKDF (reference sequence). The CDR3 DNA is TGTGCCACCAGCAGAGACGGGAATGAGCAGTTCTTC. It translates to CATSRDGNEQFF.

V and J are TRBV6-1 and TRBJ1-1; 9 bases are shared with TRBD1. The junction had 5 bases not matched to a gene; V was cut back by 5 bases and J by 4 bases. This CDR3 has 14 amino acids. Germline V lookup: CDR1 MNHNS, CDR2 SASEGT. In nucleotides, the CDR3 is TGTGCCAGCAGTAAACCACAGGGGGCCACTGAAGCTTTCTTT. As protein: CASSKPQGATEAFF.

The CDR3 sequence: CASSLLYGTGPNQPQHF. Written as DNA, the CDR3 is TGTGCCAGCAGTTTATTATATGGGACAGGGCCCAATCAGCCCCAGCATTTT. The V and J genes are TRBV27 and TRBJ1-5; 9 bases are a match to TRBD1. With 1 base clipped from V and 3 bases from J, the junction kept 7 bases outside the gene matches. The CDR3 is 17 amino acids. The germline V gene has CDR1 MNHEY and CDR2 SMNVEV (reference sequence).

The gene calls are TRBV7-6 and TRBJ1-3; no firm D call. CDR3 size: 13 residues. CDR1 SGHVS and CDR2 FNYEAQ come from the germline V gene. V was trimmed by 0 bases and J by 8 bases, leaving 8 bases between them. The CDR3 sequence is CASSLAARDTIYF. CDR3 nucleotide sequence: TGTGCCAGCAGCTTAGCAGCTAGAGACACCATATATTTT.

The genes are TRBV6-5 and TRBJ2-1, with D maybe TRBD2 (6 bases). Germline lookup yields CDR1 MNHEY and CDR2 SVGAGI. The V end was cut by 0 bases, the J end by 6 bases, with 15 bases between. The CDR3 runs 16 residues. The CDR3 reads CASSYSGGEDINEQFF. The CDR3 DNA follows: TGTGCCAGCAGTTACTCGGGCGGGGAGGACATCAATGAGCAGTTCTTC.

The chain combines TRBV29-1 with TRBJ1-2; 8 nucleotides line up with TRBD1. Germline V gene lookup returns CDR1 SQVTM and CDR2 ANQGSEA. The CDR3 loop spans 13 amino acids. Trimming removed 7 bases from V and 8 bases from J; junction bases left unmatched: 12. CDR3 sequence: CSATPGGVNGYTF. DNA of the CDR3: TGCAGCGCTACCCCAGGGGGCGTAAACGGCTACACCTTC.

This clone has just a few counts. This sequence joins TRBV6-1 and TRBJ1-1, with 9 bases fitting TRBD1. There are 15 residues in the CDR3. In germline, CDR1 is MNHNS, CDR2 SASEGT. V lost 5 bases, J lost 5 bases, and 9 bases stayed unmatched. As DNA, the CDR3 is TGTGCCAGCAGTCTATCGACAGGGGGACATACTGAAGCTTTCTTT. Encoded protein: CASSLSTGGHTEAFF.

This clone was detected a few times. The CDR3 nucleotides read TGTGCCAGCAGCTTCTACTTAGCGGGACAAGAGACCCAGTACTTC. Translating it yields CASSFYLAGQETQYF. The chain recombines TRBV7-6 with TRBJ2-5, with 8 bases lining up with TRBD2. CDR3 size: 15 residues. The germline V gene has CDR1 SGHVS and CDR2 FNYEAQ. V was clipped by 3 bases and J by 2 bases; unmatched bases: 5.

The chain employs TRBV7-8 and TRBJ2-7; maybe TRBD1 (6 bases). Germline V gene lookup returns CDR1 SGHVS and CDR2 FQNEAQ. CDR3 length equals 14 residues. Trimming removed 5 bases at V and 2 bases at J, with 13 bases between. The CDR3 loop reads CASSITGRPYEQYF. The CDR3 nucleotides are TGTGCCAGCAGCATTACAGGGCGTCCCTACGAGCAGTACTTC. The full variable domain, completed using reference TRBV7-8 and TRBJ2-7, is GAGVSQSPRYKVAKRGQDVALRCDPISGHVSLFWYQQALGQGPEFLTYFQNEAQLDKSGLPSDRFFAERPEGSVSTLKIQRTQQEDSAVYLCASSITGRPYEQYFGPGTRLTVT.

There are a few counts of this clone. The chain has TRBV13 and TRBJ1-4; 9 bases line up with TRBD1. The length of the CDR3 is 15 residues. Germline CDR1 and CDR2: PRHDT and FYEKMQ (reference sequence). V lost 4 bases, J lost 8 bases, and 8 bases stayed unmatched. The CDR3 sequence: CASSSADRGYEKLFF. The CDR3 coding sequence is TGTGCCAGCAGCTCCGCGGACAGGGGATACGAAAAACTGTTTTTT.

CDR3 DNA sequence: TGTGCCAGCAGTGAACGTGGGCAATCCGGGGAGCTGTTTTTT. It encodes CASSERGQSGELFF. This chain joins TRBV2 and TRBJ2-2, with D unclear. Germline V gives CDR1 SNHLY, CDR2 FYNNEI. V lost 2 bases and J lost 6, with 10 bases in between. The CDR3 is made up of 14 amino acids.

The chain links TRBV5-4 to TRBJ2-1; tentatively, D is TRBD2 (5 bases). The V end was cut by 0 bases, the J end by 6 bases, with 16 bases between. This CDR3 has 16 amino acids. Germline CDR1 reads SGHNT; CDR2 reads YYREEE (reference sequence). DNA of the CDR3: TGTGCCAGCAGCTTGGAAGGAACGGGGAACCGCAATGAGCAGTTCTTC. This gives the protein CASSLEGTGNRNEQFF. Using reference TRBV5-4 and TRBJ2-1 for the parts outside the CDR3, the full variable domain is ETGVTQSPTHLIKTRGQQVTLRCSSQSGHNTVSWYQQALGQGPQFIFQYYREEENGRGNFPPRFSGLQFPNYSSELNVNALELDDSALYLCASSLEGTGNRNEQFFGPGTRLTVL.

V usage is TRBV5-6 and J usage is TRBJ2-1; D is unresolved. The germline gives CDR1 SGHDT, CDR2 YYEEEE. This CDR3 is 11 amino acids long. Deletions cut 2 bases from V and 8 bases from J, with 5 bases between. The CDR3 nucleotides are TGTGCCAGCAGCTTCTCCCATGAGCAGTTCTTC. Protein sequence: CASSFSHEQFF. The full variable domain, completed using reference TRBV5-6 and TRBJ2-1, is DAGVTQSPTHLIKTRGQQVTLRCSPKSGHDTVSWYQQALGQGPQFIFQYYEEEERQRGNFPDRFSGHQFPNYSSELNVNALLLGDSALYLCASSFSHEQFFGPGTRLTVL.

The chain uses TRBV11-2 and TRBJ1-2, with 7 positions matching TRBD1. This CDR3 comprises 15 residues. CDR1 is SGHAT, CDR2 FQNNGV, per germline. J gave up 3 bases and V 0 bases, and 4 bases lay outside the gene matches. CDR3 protein: CASSLEVGGDYGYTF. The CDR3 DNA follows: TGTGCCAGCAGCTTAGAGGTAGGGGGCGACTATGGCTACACCTTC.

The genes are TRBV28 and TRBJ2-5, with D unclear. Per the germline V gene, CDR1 is MDHEN and CDR2 is SYDVKM. Trimming removed 6 bases at V and 5 bases at J, with 16 bases between. The CDR3 loop spans 14 amino acids. CDR3 amino acids: CASSPSRVWETQYF. Written as DNA, the CDR3 is TGTGCCAGCAGCCCCTCGAGAGTATGGGAGACCCAGTACTTC.

The gene calls are TRBV28 and TRBJ2-7; D is unclear. With 4 bases removed from V and 3 bases from J, the gap between germline ends came to 7 bases. The CDR3 is 12 residues long. Germline CDR1 reads MDHEN; CDR2 reads SYDVKM. The CDR3 nucleotides read TGTGCCAGCAGTTCACAGAACTACGAGCAGTACTTC. This sequence encodes CASSSQNYEQYF.

The chain combines TRBV21-1 with TRBJ1-6; TRBD1, the D gene given by the table, was not confirmed from the DNA. TRBV21-1 is a pseudogene segment. This CDR3 is 18 amino acids long. CDR3 residues: CASSKGGSEGATNSPLHF. CDR3 coding DNA: TGTGCCAGCAGCAAAGGGGGTTCTGAGGGGGCGACCAATTCACCCCTCCACTTT.

This clone was seen a single time. This chain uses TRBV2 with TRBJ2-1; 10 nucleotides match TRBD2. Germline CDR1 is SNHLY and CDR2 is FYNNEI. The CDR3 is 19 amino acids. The trim removed 4 bases at V and 0 bases at J, leaving 12 bases unmatched. The CDR3 coding sequence is TGTGCCAGCAGTGGCAGGCCTAGCGGGAGTACAGTCTCCTACAATGAGCAGTTCTTC. This translates into CASSGRPSGSTVSYNEQFF.

This chain joins TRBV28 and TRBJ2-1, with 8 bases identical to TRBD2. Germline CDR1 MDHEN, CDR2 SYDVKM. V dropped 6 bases and J dropped 9; count of bases not matched to a gene: 1. CDR3 size: 11 residues. CDR3 DNA: TGTGCCAGCAGGACTAGCGTTGAGCAGTTCTTC. Its translation: CASRTSVEQFF.